These 8 T cell receptor beta chains originate from one sample sequenced in a study of blood T cell repertoires in COVID-19. The method was immunoSEQ multiplex PCR; TCRdb's version includes in-frame clones alone and lacks a portion of them. The sample consists of hundreds of thousands of clones, 80% to 90% of them appearing once. The specimen was PBMCs or T cells enriched from blood (not recorded which). These receptors were taken from a woman aged 18-30 years who had recovered from COVID-19.

This clone was seen just once. The chain has TRBV10-3 and TRBJ1-6, with D unresolved. Trimming pared 11 bases from V and 5 bases from J, leaving 19 bases between. The CDR3 loop spans 15 amino acids. Per the germline V gene, CDR1 is ENHRY and CDR2 is SYGVKD. For the CDR3, the DNA is TGTGCCGCTAAGCCCGGACGGGGAAATAATTCACCCCTCCACTTT. This codes for CAAKPGRGNNSPLHF.

As to this clone: The CDR3 does not close with the conserved phenylalanine or tryptophan, likely indicating a read error. The DNA is left out, because the CDR3 cannot be placed on it with certainty; the CDR3 is given as TCRdb lists it. The rearrangement links TRBV11-3 to TRBJ2-4; no check of the table's D call, TRBD2, against the DNA was made. The germline CDR1 and CDR2 sequences are SGHNT and YENEEA. The CDR3 numbers 11 amino acids, ends counted. Here the CDR3 reads CASSPSGQALP.

This clone showed up just once. The rearrangement uses TRBV7-8 and TRBJ2-3; 10 bases fit TRBD1. The CDR3 consists of 15 residues. J was trimmed by 4 bases and V by 4 bases; bases with no gene match: 5. The germline CDR1 and CDR2 sequences are SGHVS and FQNEAQ. CDR3 coding DNA: TGTGCCAGCAGCTCCGGGACAGGGGAACCAGATACGCAGTATTTT. This codes for CASSSGTGEPDTQYF.

The chain links TRBV13 to TRBJ2-7; D gene unclear. The CDR3 consists of 13 residues. Germline V gene data show CDR1 as PRHDT and CDR2 as FYEKMQ (reference sequence). The V and J ends lost 6 bases and 6 bases respectively, with 15 bases between them. The DNA of the CDR3 is TGTGCCAGCAGTTCGCAGGTTGACCGCGAGCAGTACTTC. Translation: CASSSQVDREQYF.

This chain uses TRBV29-1 with TRBJ2-7; D unclear. CDR1 and CDR2 from the germline V gene are SQVTM and ANQGSEA. V dropped 4 bases and J dropped 6 bases, with 13 bases sitting between them. The CDR3 loop spans 12 amino acids. The CDR3 DNA sequence: TGCAGCGTTGTCGACCACAGTTTCGAGCAGTACTTC. Translation gives CSVVDHSFEQYF.

V is TRBV28 and J is TRBJ1-2; 7 bases line up with TRBD1. V dropped 8 bases and J dropped 8; count of bases not matched to a gene: 8. Germline V lookup: CDR1 MDHEN, CDR2 SYDVKM. The CDR3 is 12 amino acids. The DNA of the CDR3 is TGTGCCAGCGAGCAGGGGGTGACAGGCTACACCTTC. Translated: CASEQGVTGYTF.

This chain connects TRBV2 to TRBJ2-1; TRBD2 agrees at 11 bases. CDR1 is SNHLY and CDR2 is FYNNEI in the germline V gene. V shed 3 bases and J 7 bases; nucleotides not matched to a gene: 2. The length of the CDR3 is 14 residues. CDR3 bases: TGTGCCAGCAGTGAGAGGACTAGCGGGAATGAGCAGTTCTTC. As protein: CASSERTSGNEQFF.

The chain has TRBV4-2 and TRBJ2-1; 8 bases fit TRBD1. J lost 4 bases, V lost 4 bases, and 6 bases had no gene match. Germline V gene lookup returns CDR1 LGHNA and CDR2 YNFKEQ. CDR3 length equals 15 residues. The CDR3 loop reads CASSLGQGLYNEQFF. The CDR3 nucleotides are TGTGCCAGCAGCCTTGGACAGGGACTTTACAATGAGCAGTTCTTC.